This is a list of T cell receptor beta chains from one sample in a study of blood T cell repertoires in COVID-19. Repertoires were generated with immunoSEQ multiplex PCR, while TCRdb's copy carries only in-frame clones and drops some. The sample contains about 140,000 clones, around 81% of which appear only once. Sequencing was done on a sample of peripheral blood. The receptors shown here come from a human donor in a cohort sampled during active COVID-19. CDR3s include the opening cysteine and the closing phenylalanine or tryptophan. Fields, in order: V gene, CDR3 length, clone size, J gene, D gene, CDR3 protein, CDR3 DNA. The D gene is left open where the match is weak. The size of a clone is reported for some rows only, either as once, few or many, or as a class for expanded clones.

v_call: TRBV6-5; cdr3_length: 15; clone_size: -; j_call: TRBJ1-4; d_call: -; cdr3_aa: CASSYSYTTNEKLFF; cdr3_nt: TGTGCCAGCAGTTACTCGTATACAACTAATGAAAAACTGTTTTTT
v_call: TRBV2; cdr3_length: 15; clone_size: -; j_call: TRBJ2-3; d_call: TRBD2; cdr3_aa: CASRRLAGGSDTQYF; cdr3_nt: TGTGCCAGCAGGCGACTAGCGGGAGGATCTGATACGCAGTATTTT
v_call: TRBV2; cdr3_length: 16; clone_size: -; j_call: TRBJ1-4; d_call: -; cdr3_aa: CASTELDRATNEKLFF; cdr3_nt: TGTGCCAGCACCGAACTTGACAGAGCAACTAATGAAAAACTGTTTTTT
v_call: TRBV27; cdr3_length: 14; clone_size: -; j_call: TRBJ1-5; d_call: TRBD1; cdr3_aa: CASSSGTGHQPQHF; cdr3_nt: TGTGCCAGCAGTTCCGGGACAGGGCATCAGCCCCAGCATTTT
v_call: TRBV7-3; cdr3_length: 15; clone_size: -; j_call: TRBJ2-1; d_call: -; cdr3_aa: CASSLTTTRGSEQFF; cdr3_nt: TGTGCCAGCAGCTTAACTACGACTAGAGGCAGTGAGCAGTTCTTC
v_call: TRBV25-1; cdr3_length: 17; clone_size: -; j_call: TRBJ2-3; d_call: TRBD2; cdr3_aa: CASSDRLIAGGGDTQYF; cdr3_nt: TGTGCCAGCAGTGATCGTTTAATAGCGGGAGGTGGAGATACGCAGTATTTT
v_call: TRBV28; cdr3_length: 11; clone_size: -; j_call: TRBJ2-7; d_call: -; cdr3_aa: CASSLRYEQYF; cdr3_nt: TGTGCCAGCAGTCTACGGTACGAGCAGTACTTC
v_call: TRBV11-2; cdr3_length: 15; clone_size: -; j_call: TRBJ2-1; d_call: TRBD1; cdr3_aa: CASSQGQGNYNEQFF; cdr3_nt: TGTGCCAGCAGCCAGGGACAGGGGAACTACAATGAGCAGTTCTTC
v_call: TRBV19; cdr3_length: 16; clone_size: -; j_call: TRBJ1-5; d_call: TRBD1; cdr3_aa: CASSPQGQGAGQPQHF; cdr3_nt: TGTGCCAGTAGTCCGCAGGGACAGGGGGCAGGGCAGCCCCAGCATTTT
v_call: TRBV7-9; cdr3_length: 17; clone_size: -; j_call: TRBJ2-7; d_call: -; cdr3_aa: CASSLDPPGDLYNEQYF; cdr3_nt: TGTGCCAGCAGCTTAGATCCCCCGGGGGACTTATACAACGAGCAGTACTTC
v_call: TRBV7-8; cdr3_length: 13; clone_size: -; j_call: TRBJ1-2; d_call: -; cdr3_aa: CASSSYRAYGYTF; cdr3_nt: TGTGCCAGCAGCTCGTACAGGGCCTATGGCTACACCTTC
v_call: TRBV6-1; cdr3_length: 14; clone_size: -; j_call: TRBJ1-1; d_call: -; cdr3_aa: CASSEGRWNTEAFF; cdr3_nt: TGTGCCAGCAGTGAAGGGAGGTGGAACACTGAAGCTTTCTTT
v_call: TRBV2; cdr3_length: 13; clone_size: -; j_call: TRBJ2-7; d_call: -; cdr3_aa: CASSSLLVDEQYF; cdr3_nt: TGTGCCAGCAGTTCATTGTTAGTCGACGAGCAGTACTTC
v_call: TRBV7-2; cdr3_length: 13; clone_size: -; j_call: TRBJ1-2; d_call: -; cdr3_aa: CASSLAGAYGYTF; cdr3_nt: TGTGCCAGCAGCTTAGCGGGAGCCTATGGCTACACCTTC
v_call: TRBV6-5; cdr3_length: 13; clone_size: -; j_call: TRBJ2-3; d_call: -; cdr3_aa: CASRGTSTDTQYF; cdr3_nt: TGTGCCAGCAGGGGCACTAGCACAGATACGCAGTATTTT
v_call: TRBV5-4; cdr3_length: 15; clone_size: -; j_call: TRBJ2-1; d_call: TRBD2; cdr3_aa: CASSFPGLADNEQFF; cdr3_nt: TGTGCCAGCAGCTTCCCGGGACTAGCGGACAATGAGCAGTTCTTC
v_call: TRBV4-1; cdr3_length: 17; clone_size: -; j_call: TRBJ1-3; d_call: -; cdr3_aa: CASSQAGFGQTGNTIYF; cdr3_nt: TGCGCCAGCAGCCAAGCGGGGTTTGGACAGACTGGAAACACCATATATTTT
v_call: TRBV29-1; cdr3_length: 15; clone_size: -; j_call: TRBJ2-3; d_call: TRBD2; cdr3_aa: CSVVPRLAEGDTQYF; cdr3_nt: TGCAGCGTTGTCCCGCGACTAGCGGAGGGAGATACGCAGTATTTT
v_call: TRBV7-3; cdr3_length: 12; clone_size: -; j_call: TRBJ2-1; d_call: -; cdr3_aa: CASSFGNNEQFF; cdr3_nt: TGTGCCAGCAGCTTCGGGAACAATGAGCAGTTCTTC
v_call: TRBV6-6; cdr3_length: 20; clone_size: few; j_call: TRBJ2-1; d_call: TRBD2; cdr3_aa: CASSPRPGLAGELGSHEQFF; cdr3_nt: TGTGCCAGCAGTCCCAGACCGGGACTAGCGGGAGAGTTAGGGTCGCATGAGCAGTTCTTC
v_call: TRBV4-3; cdr3_length: 13; clone_size: -; j_call: TRBJ1-2; d_call: TRBD1; cdr3_aa: CASSETGGTRYTF; cdr3_nt: TGCGCCAGCAGCGAAACAGGGGGGACACGCTACACCTTC
v_call: TRBV7-8; cdr3_length: 15; clone_size: -; j_call: TRBJ2-1; d_call: TRBD1; cdr3_aa: CASSPQGQGVDEQFF; cdr3_nt: TGTGCCAGCAGCCCGCAGGGACAGGGGGTCGATGAGCAGTTCTTC
v_call: TRBV7-3; cdr3_length: 14; clone_size: once; j_call: TRBJ2-7; d_call: -; cdr3_aa: CASSLTGGAYEQYF; cdr3_nt: TGTGCCAGCAGCTTAACCGGGGGTGCCTACGAGCAGTACTTC
v_call: TRBV19; cdr3_length: 15; clone_size: -; j_call: TRBJ2-2; d_call: -; cdr3_aa: CASSSAGLNTGELFF; cdr3_nt: TGTGCCAGTAGTTCGGCGGGTCTGAACACCGGGGAGCTGTTTTTT
v_call: TRBV15; cdr3_length: 15; clone_size: -; j_call: TRBJ2-1; d_call: -; cdr3_aa: CATSRGYGAGDEQFF; cdr3_nt: TGTGCCACCAGCAGAGGATACGGCGCCGGGGATGAGCAGTTCTTC
v_call: TRBV11-2; cdr3_length: 19; clone_size: -; j_call: TRBJ1-1; d_call: TRBD1; cdr3_aa: CASSLWIKGAIVGNTEAFF; cdr3_nt: TGTGCCAGCAGCTTATGGATAAAGGGGGCAATAGTTGGGAACACTGAAGCTTTCTTT
v_call: TRBV3-1/TRBV3-2; cdr3_length: 21; clone_size: -; j_call: TRBJ2-3; d_call: TRBD2; cdr3_aa: CASSQLMIGLAGGPSTDTQYF; cdr3_nt: TGTGCCAGCAGCCAGTTAATGATCGGGCTAGCGGGCGGCCCTAGCACAGATACGCAGTATTTT
v_call: TRBV30; cdr3_length: 16; clone_size: -; j_call: TRBJ2-5; d_call: -; cdr3_aa: CAWSAGTPRARETQYF; cdr3_nt: TGTGCCTGGAGTGCCGGGACACCCCGGGCGCGCGAGACCCAGTACTTC
v_call: TRBV5-1; cdr3_length: 15; clone_size: -; j_call: TRBJ2-7; d_call: TRBD1; cdr3_aa: CASSNRQGSSYEQYF; cdr3_nt: TGCGCCAGCAGCAACCGACAGGGAAGTTCCTACGAGCAGTACTTC
v_call: TRBV14; cdr3_length: 16; clone_size: -; j_call: TRBJ2-3; d_call: TRBD1; cdr3_aa: CASSPQGLLITDTQYF; cdr3_nt: TGTGCCAGCAGCCCACAGGGGCTCTTAATCACAGATACGCAGTATTTT
v_call: TRBV3-1/TRBV3-2; cdr3_length: 13; clone_size: -; j_call: TRBJ1-2; d_call: -; cdr3_aa: CASSQLRNYGYTF; cdr3_nt: TGTGCCAGCAGCCAACTCAGGAACTATGGCTACACCTTC
v_call: TRBV11-2; cdr3_length: 15; clone_size: -; j_call: TRBJ2-6; d_call: -; cdr3_aa: CASSLTVSGANVLTF; cdr3_nt: TGTGCCAGCAGCTTAACAGTCTCTGGGGCCAACGTCCTGACTTTC
v_call: TRBV20-1; cdr3_length: 9; clone_size: -; j_call: TRBJ1-2; d_call: -; cdr3_aa: CSADYGYTF; cdr3_nt: TGCAGTGCCGACTATGGCTACACCTTC
v_call: TRBV28; cdr3_length: 12; clone_size: -; j_call: TRBJ2-3; d_call: -; cdr3_aa: CASSPFTDTQYF; cdr3_nt: TGTGCCAGCAGTCCGTTCACAGATACGCAGTATTTT
v_call: TRBV7-2; cdr3_length: 13; clone_size: -; j_call: TRBJ2-1; d_call: -; cdr3_aa: CASSLDDPGEQFF; cdr3_nt: TGTGCCAGCAGCTTAGATGACCCGGGTGAGCAGTTCTTC
v_call: TRBV5-6; cdr3_length: 14; clone_size: -; j_call: TRBJ2-7; d_call: -; cdr3_aa: CASSLDYGSGEQYF; cdr3_nt: TGTGCCAGCAGCTTGGATTACGGTTCAGGGGAGCAGTACTTC
v_call: TRBV7-2; cdr3_length: 19; clone_size: -; j_call: TRBJ2-1; d_call: TRBD2; cdr3_aa: CASSLGGSGRALGRNEQFF; cdr3_nt: TGTGCCAGCAGCTTAGGAGGGAGCGGGAGGGCTCTCGGACGGAATGAGCAGTTCTTC
v_call: TRBV3-1/TRBV3-2; cdr3_length: 15; clone_size: -; j_call: TRBJ2-5; d_call: -; cdr3_aa: CASSQEVALEETQYF; cdr3_nt: TGTGCCAGCAGCCAAGAGGTAGCGCTAGAAGAGACCCAGTACTTC
v_call: TRBV3-1/TRBV3-2; cdr3_length: 15; clone_size: once; j_call: TRBJ1-6; d_call: -; cdr3_aa: CASSQSRGNNSPLHF; cdr3_nt: TGTGCCAGCAGCCAAAGCCGGGGGAATAATTCACCCCTCCACTTT
v_call: TRBV21-1; cdr3_length: 21; clone_size: -; j_call: TRBJ1-2; d_call: -; cdr3_aa: CASSKGPLNGDRTMNGYGYTF; cdr3_nt: TGTGCCAGCAGCAAAGGGCCCCTTAATGGGGACAGGACTATGAATGGATATGGCTACACCTTC
v_call: TRBV6-1; cdr3_length: 15; clone_size: -; j_call: TRBJ2-7; d_call: -; cdr3_aa: CASSEQDMSSYEQYF; cdr3_nt: TGTGCCAGCAGTGAACAGGACATGTCCTCCTACGAGCAGTACTTC
v_call: TRBV5-1; cdr3_length: 11; clone_size: few; j_call: TRBJ2-1; d_call: TRBD2; cdr3_aa: CASRAGGEQFF; cdr3_nt: TGCGCCAGCAGAGCGGGAGGTGAGCAGTTCTTC
v_call: TRBV3-1/TRBV3-2; cdr3_length: 18; clone_size: -; j_call: TRBJ2-1; d_call: TRBD2; cdr3_aa: CASSQDGLAVSSYNEQFF; cdr3_nt: TGTGCCAGCAGCCAAGACGGACTAGCGGTCAGCTCCTACAATGAGCAGTTCTTC
v_call: TRBV29-1; cdr3_length: 14; clone_size: -; j_call: TRBJ2-3; d_call: -; cdr3_aa: CSVAASGGGDTQYF; cdr3_nt: TGCAGCGTTGCGGCTAGCGGAGGGGGGGATACGCAGTATTTT
v_call: TRBV18; cdr3_length: 14; clone_size: -; j_call: TRBJ2-5; d_call: -; cdr3_aa: CASSPGFGKETQYF; cdr3_nt: TGTGCCAGCTCACCAGGGTTCGGGAAAGAGACCCAGTACTTC
v_call: TRBV19; cdr3_length: 16; clone_size: few; j_call: TRBJ1-5; d_call: -; cdr3_aa: CASSIGRGGGNQPQHF; cdr3_nt: TGTGCCAGTAGTATCGGGAGGGGTGGCGGCAATCAGCCCCAGCATTTT
v_call: TRBV3-1/TRBV3-2; cdr3_length: 14; clone_size: -; j_call: TRBJ1-1; d_call: -; cdr3_aa: CASSQGTANTEAFF; cdr3_nt: TGTGCCAGCAGCCAAGGGACAGCAAACACTGAAGCTTTCTTT
v_call: TRBV19; cdr3_length: 15; clone_size: -; j_call: TRBJ2-7; d_call: TRBD2; cdr3_aa: CASSGQSGLAYEQYF; cdr3_nt: TGTGCCAGTAGTGGGCAATCGGGACTAGCCTACGAGCAGTACTTC
v_call: TRBV10-2; cdr3_length: 14; clone_size: -; j_call: TRBJ2-3; d_call: -; cdr3_aa: CASSGGLSTDTQYF; cdr3_nt: TGCGCCAGCAGTGGGGGCCTTAGCACAGATACGCAGTATTTT
v_call: TRBV15; cdr3_length: 15; clone_size: few; j_call: TRBJ1-5; d_call: -; cdr3_aa: CATSREEGTSGPQHF; cdr3_nt: TGTGCCACCAGCAGAGAAGAAGGAACTAGTGGACCCCAGCATTTT
v_call: TRBV7-3; cdr3_length: 15; clone_size: -; j_call: TRBJ2-1; d_call: -; cdr3_aa: CASSLNPLPNNEQFF; cdr3_nt: TGTGCCAGCAGCTTAAACCCCCTACCAAACAATGAGCAGTTCTTC
v_call: TRBV3-1/TRBV3-2; cdr3_length: 15; clone_size: -; j_call: TRBJ1-2; d_call: TRBD1; cdr3_aa: CASSRTGGASGGYTF; cdr3_nt: TGTGCCAGCAGCAGGACAGGGGGTGCCTCGGGAGGCTACACCTTC
v_call: TRBV6-1; cdr3_length: 16; clone_size: -; j_call: TRBJ1-1; d_call: -; cdr3_aa: CASSEARQTLNTEAFF; cdr3_nt: TGTGCCAGCAGTGAAGCCCGACAAACCCTGAACACTGAAGCTTTCTTT